This is a list of T cell receptor beta chains from one sample in a study of blood T cell repertoires in COVID-19. TCRdb's copy holds only in-frame clones and misses some; the assay was immunoSEQ multiplex PCR. The sample gives 320,000 or so clones, 85% of which show up once; around 2% is in the top ten. The source material was PBMCs or T cells enriched from blood (not recorded which). The origin of the receptors is a woman aged 30 to 39 who had been exposed to COVID-19. Both conserved end residues are part of each CDR3. A D gene is named only where the DNA matches it firmly. Some rows have no size entry. The others give once, few or many, or a class for an expanded clone.

>NA|TRBD2|TRBJ2-7|TRBV7-3|14
TGTGCCAGCAGCCGGAGCGGGGGGGCCAACGAGCAGTACTTC
CASSRSGGANEQYF
>NA|TRBD1|TRBJ1-5|TRBV27|14
TGTGCCAGCAAGGGACAGGGGGTTTATCAGCCCCAGCATTTT
CASKGQGVYQPQHF
>NA|TRBD2|TRBJ2-7|TRBV11-2|16
TGTGCCAGCAGCCGTCTAGCGGGGGGGCCCTCCTACGAGCAGTACTTC
CASSRLAGGPSYEQYF
>NA|TRBD1|TRBJ1-3|TRBV30|15
TGTGCCTGGAGAGCCACAGGGGGCGGGGGAAACACCATATATTTT
CAWRATGGGGNTIYF
>NA|TRBD1|TRBJ2-1|TRBV7-2|17
TGTGCCAGCAGCCCGAACGAGGGGGCAAGCTCCTACAATGAGCAGTTCTTC
CASSPNEGASSYNEQFF
>NA|NA|TRBJ2-7|TRBV30|9
TGTCGTGGACACTACGAGCAGTACTTC
CRGHYEQYF
>NA|TRBD1|TRBJ1-6|TRBV6-5|13
TGTGCCAGCAGAACACAGGGGGCGGGACCCCTCCACTTT
CASRTQGAGPLHF
>NA|TRBD1|TRBJ2-3|TRBV7-9|14
TGTGCCAGCAGCCCGGGACAGGGGATAGATACGCAGTATTTT
CASSPGQGIDTQYF
>NA|TRBD1|TRBJ2-5|TRBV5-6|14
TGTGCCAGCAGCTTGGACAGGGGGAAAGAGACCCAGTACTTC
CASSLDRGKETQYF
>NA|NA|TRBJ2-1|TRBV6-4|14
TGTGCCAGCAGTCCCAGGGGTGTGTACAATGAGCAGTTCTTC
CASSPRGVYNEQFF
>NA|TRBD1|TRBJ1-2|TRBV29-1|14
TGCAGCGTGGAGATGAGGGGGCCAAACTATGGCTACACCTTC
CSVEMRGPNYGYTF
>NA|TRBD1|TRBJ2-7|TRBV5-4|13
TGTGCCAGCAGTCGCCAGGGGGCGCTTTGGCAGTACTTC
CASSRQGALWQYF
>once|NA|TRBJ1-4|TRBV18|16
TGTGCCAGCTCCGCGAATCGTCAGGGACTTAATGAAAAACTGTTTTTT
CASSANRQGLNEKLFF
>NA|NA|TRBJ1-5|TRBV14|15
TGTGCCAGCAGCCAGTCAGGGGCTAGCAATCAGCCCCAGCATTTT
CASSQSGASNQPQHF
>NA|NA|TRBJ1-1|TRBV2|12
TGTGCCAGCCATGGAGGGAACACTGAAGCTTTCTTT
CASHGGNTEAFF
>NA|NA|TRBJ1-1|TRBV2|13
TGTGCCAGCCGAGTGGGACTTTCCGCTGAAGCTTTCTTT
CASRVGLSAEAFF
>NA|TRBD1|TRBJ2-3|TRBV12-5|14
TGTGCTAGTGGTTTCCGGACAGGGGGAGATACGCAGTATTTT
CASGFRTGGDTQYF
>NA|TRBD1|TRBJ1-2|TRBV25-1|15
TGTGCCAGCAGCACTACCGTCCCAGGGGGCAAGGGCTACACCTTC
CASSTTVPGGKGYTF
>NA|TRBD1|TRBJ1-3|TRBV7-9|18
TGTGCCAGCAACATAAGGGACAGGGCACCCTTCTCTGGAAACACCATATATTTT
CASNIRDRAPFSGNTIYF
>NA|NA|TRBJ2-1|TRBV5-6|15
TGTGCCAGCTTTGACCGGGACACCTTATACAATGAGCAGTTCTTC
CASFDRDTLYNEQFF
>NA|NA|TRBJ1-1|TRBV9|15
TGTGCCAGCAGCGTAGCCGTGACTCTGAACACTGAAGCTTTCTTT
CASSVAVTLNTEAFF
>few|NA|TRBJ1-2|TRBV7-2|15
TGTGCCAGCAGCCCCCGGACAGACGGCTTGGATGGCTACACCTTC
CASSPRTDGLDGYTF
>NA|NA|TRBJ2-2|TRBV4-2|15
TGTGCCAGCAGCCAAGGCTCGAGGAACACCGGGGAGCTGTTTTTT
CASSQGSRNTGELFF
>NA|TRBD1|TRBJ1-1|TRBV19|15
TGTGCCAGTAGTACCCGGACAGGGTGGCACACTGAAGCTTTCTTT
CASSTRTGWHTEAFF
>NA|TRBD1|TRBJ1-4|TRBV6-5|16
TGTGCCAGCAGTTATTTGTCAGGGGGATTGGGTGAAAAACTGTTTTTT
CASSYLSGGLGEKLFF
>NA|NA|TRBJ2-5|TRBV19|14
TGTGCCAGTAGTATTCTACCTCCCCAAGAGACCCAGTACTTC
CASSILPPQETQYF
>NA|NA|TRBJ1-3|TRBV5-4|16
TGTGCCAGCAGCTTGGCCCGGCAGGGCTCTGGAAACACCATATATTTT
CASSLARQGSGNTIYF
>NA|NA|TRBJ1-2|TRBV30|13
TGTGCCTGGAGTGTGGGGCCTACCCATGGCTACACCTTC
CAWSVGPTHGYTF
>NA|TRBD1|TRBJ1-5|TRBV29-1|15
TGCAGCGTTGTTGTGGGACAGGGACCCAATCAGCCCCAGCATTTT
CSVVVGQGPNQPQHF
>NA|TRBD2|TRBJ2-3|TRBV6-6|16
TGTGCCAGCAGTTCGCGGGAGGGCCCAAACACAGATACGCAGTATTTT
CASSSREGPNTDTQYF
>NA|NA|TRBJ1-1|TRBV30|15
TGTGCCTGGTCGGGACTCGCGATGGGGAACACTGAAGCTTTCTTT
CAWSGLAMGNTEAFF
>NA|NA|TRBJ1-1|TRBV5-1|14
TGCGCCAGCAGCTTCGACAGACTGAACACTGAAGCTTTCTTT
CASSFDRLNTEAFF
>many|NA|TRBJ2-7|TRBV7-9|13
TGTGCCAGCAGCCACGGGACACCCTACGAGCAGTACTTC
CASSHGTPYEQYF
>NA|TRBD1|TRBJ2-1|TRBV7-9|16
TGTGCCAGCAGCTTAGAACAGGGGGCCGGGGACAATGAGCAGTTCTTC
CASSLEQGAGDNEQFF
>many|NA|TRBJ1-4|TRBV18|15
TGTGCCAGCTCGCCTACAGTTGCAACTAATGAAAAACTGTTTTTT
CASSPTVATNEKLFF
>NA|NA|TRBJ1-6|TRBV27|19
TGTGCCAGCAGTTTATTCTGGGCAGGGGAGCCACGGAATAATTCACCCCTCCACTTT
CASSLFWAGEPRNNSPLHF
>NA|NA|TRBJ2-7|TRBV5-5|14
TGTGCCAGCAGCCACCGGGACACTTTATACGAGCAGTACTTC
CASSHRDTLYEQYF
>NA|NA|TRBJ1-2|TRBV28|13
TGTGCCAGCACCCAAGGGGGGGCGCGCGGCTACACCTTC
CASTQGGARGYTF
>NA|NA|TRBJ1-1|TRBV19|13
TGTGCCAGTAGTATTTCAGGTAACACTGAAGCTTTCTTT
CASSISGNTEAFF
>NA|TRBD1|TRBJ2-2|TRBV9|15
TGTGCCAGCAGCCCCCGGGACAGGGCCACCGGGGAGCTGTTTTTT
CASSPRDRATGELFF
>few|TRBD2|TRBJ2-3|TRBV28|13
TGTGCCAGCAGTACTAGCGGCACAGATACGCAGTATTTT
CASSTSGTDTQYF
>NA|NA|TRBJ1-2|TRBV11-2|14
TGTGCCAGCAGCTTGGCCCAGATTAACTATGGCTACACCTTC
CASSLAQINYGYTF
>NA|NA|TRBJ1-5|TRBV27|14
TGTGCCAGCAGTTTCAGGGGTGTCGGTCAGCCCCAGCATTTT
CASSFRGVGQPQHF
>NA|NA|TRBJ1-4|TRBV27|15
TGTGCCAGCAGTTTACTACAGGGACCTAATGAAAAACTGTTTTTT
CASSLLQGPNEKLFF
>NA|NA|TRBJ2-1|TRBV4-3|13
TGCGCCAGCAGCCAAGTCAGTACCAATGAGCAGTTCTTC
CASSQVSTNEQFF